The T cell receptor (beta chain) under discussion was sequenced for a study of early stage breast cancer tumors listed by TCRdb under 2017. Looking at the study overall: Of the 15 to 20 invasive breast tumors, some twelve were found to be estrogen receptor-positive, progesterone receptor-positive and HER2-negative. On average, each sample got about 10-fold read coverage. The samples as a whole yielded around 2.5 million detected templates, corresponding to roughly 1.1 million unique clonotypes. About 70% of the 12 ER+/PR+/HER2- tumors were invasive ductal carcinomas, while the other four were invasive lobular carcinomas. The full study reports these points: Chain pairing and functional markers such as CD4, CD8 and FOXP3 were not captured by bulk genomic DNA sequencing of unsorted cells. Enriched TCRB sequences shared across patients were mostly commonly generated sequences, unlikely to play an important role in the tumor microenvironment. Compared with adjacent normal breast tissue, tumors had around 2.5-fold higher T cell density and higher clonality. Repertoires from blood and normal breast were more alike than repertoires from blood and tumor, and in about 85% of the 16 patients, comparing each tissue with blood separated tumor from normal. The small cohort size prevented analysis by tumor subtype.

Trimming removed 5 bases from V and 4 bases from J; the gene matches leave 7 bases unexplained. The CDR3, cysteine through phenylalanine, is 14 amino acids long. The CDR3 DNA has 42 bases and is translated from base 1. CDR1 and CDR2 are read off the germline V gene as LGHNA and YNFKEQ. Each sample was amplified as two independent genomic DNA replicates: approximately 450 ng for blood and about 1.4 ug for tumor or normal breast. TCRB sequencing of genomic DNA was carried out with the ImmunoSeq Intro kit according to the manufacturer's instructions. Multiplex PCR was run for about 30 cycles using proprietary primers and spike-in control sequences for absolute quantification. An 87-bp fragment spanning the CDR3 and flanking V and J genes was sequenced with single-end 150-bp reads. Each lane of an Illumina MiSeq using version 3.0 chemistry carried seven multiplexed samples, with two replicates per sample. The paper's processing steps were these. Raw data were processed by the vendor's proprietary pipeline, with both replicates merged into one result per sample. To define clonotypes, the study grouped productive rearrangements that shared the V-gene family, CDR3 amino acid sequence and J-gene segment. Clonality was computed as 1 minus the normalized Shannon entropy (Pielou evenness) of TCRB abundances. To estimate T cell density, the total number of templates was divided by the number of input cells, which was inferred from the amount of DNA input. Recon with default parameters was used to estimate total repertoire diversity and clonality. A clonotype counted as tumor-enriched if its abundance in tumor exceeded 0.1% and was at least 32-fold higher than its abundance in normal breast. Entries here come from immuneACCESS through TCRdb and include only in-frame sequences with V and J called. Some clones fail to appear in such tables; in the studies checked, an unresolved V gene covers under half of the shortfall, and the cause of the remainder is unknown. Clone size and the V and J calls come from that table; the DNA yielded D and trimming. Counted in this sample were some 30,000 clones; 80% to 90% of them appeared once. Less than 9.5% of the sample is in the top ten clones.

In the case of this clone: Its antigen is unknown. One base away there is no much larger clone; base qualities are not given.

The study profiled bulk TCR beta-chain repertoires in matched peripheral blood, tumor and adjacent normal breast tissue taken from about 15 patients with early-stage breast cancer. Before surgery, whole blood (about 4.5-10 mL) was collected into EDTA tubes and processed within 2 hours. Peripheral blood mononuclear cells were isolated by Ficoll-Paque centrifugation in SepMate-50 tubes. PBMCs were cryopreserved in aliquots of roughly 1.9 to 4.5 million cells in roughly 90% FBS with around 10% DMSO and kept in liquid nitrogen. The Qiagen AllPrep DNA/RNA Mini kit was used for genomic DNA extraction. This TCR came from a person between 45 and 65 years old with breast cancer. Material for sequencing was blood. The sequence joins TRBV4-2 to TRBJ2-7; 8 bases in the middle match TRBD2. The sequenced DNA is TGTGCCAGCAGCACTCCGGGACTAGGGTACGAGCAGTACTTC. Its translation is CASSTPGLGYEQYF.